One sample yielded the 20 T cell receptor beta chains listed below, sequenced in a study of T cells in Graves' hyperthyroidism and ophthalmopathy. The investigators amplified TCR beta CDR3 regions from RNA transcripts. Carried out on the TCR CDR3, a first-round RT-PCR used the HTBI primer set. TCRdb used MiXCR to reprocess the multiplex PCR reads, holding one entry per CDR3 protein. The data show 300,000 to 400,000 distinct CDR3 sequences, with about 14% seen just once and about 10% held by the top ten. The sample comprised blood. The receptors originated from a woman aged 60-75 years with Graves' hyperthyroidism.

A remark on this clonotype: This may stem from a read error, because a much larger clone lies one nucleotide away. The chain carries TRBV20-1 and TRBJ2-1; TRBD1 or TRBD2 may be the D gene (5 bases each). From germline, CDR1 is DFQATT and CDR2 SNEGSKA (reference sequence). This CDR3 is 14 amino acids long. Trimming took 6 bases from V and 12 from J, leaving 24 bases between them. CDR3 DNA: TGCAGTGCGACAGCGGCTAGCTACAATGAGGGGCAGTTCTTC. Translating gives CSATAASYNEGQFF.

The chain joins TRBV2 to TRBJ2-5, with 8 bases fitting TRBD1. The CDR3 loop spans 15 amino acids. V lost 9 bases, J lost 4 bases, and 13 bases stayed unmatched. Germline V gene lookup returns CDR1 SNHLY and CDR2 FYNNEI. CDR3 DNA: TGTGCCAGACGAGACTTGGACAGGGTGGGAGAGACCCAGTACTTC. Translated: CARRDLDRVGETQYF.

The CDR3 nucleotides are TGTGCCAGTCGTCGAGCGGGAGGCCCCGGGGAGCTGTTTTTT. It encodes CASRRAGGPGELFF. The rearrangement uses TRBV18 and TRBJ2-2, with 9 bases fitting TRBD2. Germline lookup yields CDR1 KGHSH and CDR2 LQKENI. V gave up 9 bases and J gave up 6 bases; unmatched junction bases: 8. CDR3 length: 14 amino acids.

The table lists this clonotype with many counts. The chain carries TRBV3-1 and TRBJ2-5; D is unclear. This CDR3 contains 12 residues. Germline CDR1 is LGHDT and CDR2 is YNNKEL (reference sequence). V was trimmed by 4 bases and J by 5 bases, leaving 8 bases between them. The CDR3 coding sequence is TGTGCCAGCAGCCCCCGGCTGGAGACCCAGTACTTC. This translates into CASSPRLETQYF.

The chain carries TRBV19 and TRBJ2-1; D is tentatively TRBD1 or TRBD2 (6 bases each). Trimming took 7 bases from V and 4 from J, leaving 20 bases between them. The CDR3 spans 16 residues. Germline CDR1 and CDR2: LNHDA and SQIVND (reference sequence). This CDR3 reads CASTRGALGVYNEQFF. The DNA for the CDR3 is TGTGCCAGTACAAGGGGGGCTCTCGGGGTATACAATGAGCAGTTCTTC. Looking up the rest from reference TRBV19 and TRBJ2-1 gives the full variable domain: DGGITQSPKYLFRKEGQNVTLSCEQNLNHDAMYWYRQDPGQGLRLIYYSQIVNDFQKGDIAEGYSVSREKKESFPLTVTSAQKNPTAFYLCASTRGALGVYNEQFFGPGTRLTVL.

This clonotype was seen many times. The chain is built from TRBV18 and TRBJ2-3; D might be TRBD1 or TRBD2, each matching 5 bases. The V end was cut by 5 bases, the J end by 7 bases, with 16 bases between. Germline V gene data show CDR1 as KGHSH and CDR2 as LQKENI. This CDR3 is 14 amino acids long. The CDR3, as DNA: TGTGCCAGCTCAGTCTACATGGGGGTCAATACGCAGTATTTT. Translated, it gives CASSVYMGVNTQYF.

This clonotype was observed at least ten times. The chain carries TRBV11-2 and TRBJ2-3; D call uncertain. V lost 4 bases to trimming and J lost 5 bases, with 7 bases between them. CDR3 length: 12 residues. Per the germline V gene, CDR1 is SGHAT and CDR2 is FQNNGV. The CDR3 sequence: CASSSSIDTQYF. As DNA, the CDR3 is TGTGCCAGCAGCTCCAGTATAGATACGCAGTATTTT.

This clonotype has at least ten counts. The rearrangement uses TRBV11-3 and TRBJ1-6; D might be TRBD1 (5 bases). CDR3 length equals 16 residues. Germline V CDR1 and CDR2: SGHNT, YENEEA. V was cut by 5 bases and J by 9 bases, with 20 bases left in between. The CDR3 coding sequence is TGTGCCAGCAGCCGTCGATCGGATTATGGGGGTTCACCCCTCCACTTT. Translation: CASSRRSDYGGSPLHF.

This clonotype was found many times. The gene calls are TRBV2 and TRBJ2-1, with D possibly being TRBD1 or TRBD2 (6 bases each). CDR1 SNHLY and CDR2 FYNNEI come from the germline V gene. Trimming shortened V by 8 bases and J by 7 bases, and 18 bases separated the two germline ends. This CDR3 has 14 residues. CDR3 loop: CASQRGRGENEQFF. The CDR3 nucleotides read TGTGCCAGCCAAAGGGGTAGGGGGGAAAATGAGCAGTTCTTC.

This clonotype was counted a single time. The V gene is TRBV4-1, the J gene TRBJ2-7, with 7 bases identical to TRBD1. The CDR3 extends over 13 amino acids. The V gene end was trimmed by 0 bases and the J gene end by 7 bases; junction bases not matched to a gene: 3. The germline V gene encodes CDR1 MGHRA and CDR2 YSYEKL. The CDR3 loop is CASSQERGREQYF. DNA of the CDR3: TGCGCCAGCAGCCAAGAAAGGGGGCGGGAGCAGTACTTC.

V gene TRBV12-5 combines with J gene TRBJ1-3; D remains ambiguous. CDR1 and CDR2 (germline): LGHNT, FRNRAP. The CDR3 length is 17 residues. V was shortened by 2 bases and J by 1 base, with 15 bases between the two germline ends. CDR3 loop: CASGLRFWGNSGNTIYF. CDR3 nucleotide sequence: TGTGCTAGTGGTTTGAGGTTTTGGGGTAATTCTGGAAACACCATATATTTT.

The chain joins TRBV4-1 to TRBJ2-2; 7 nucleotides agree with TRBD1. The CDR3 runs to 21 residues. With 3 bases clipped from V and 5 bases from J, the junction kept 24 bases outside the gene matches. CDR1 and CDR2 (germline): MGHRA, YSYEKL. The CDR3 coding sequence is TGCGCCAGCAGCCATCCAAGAGGGGGACAGCAGCAGAAGCAAAAGACCGGGGAGCTGTTTTTT. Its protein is CASSHPRGGQQQKQKTGELFF.

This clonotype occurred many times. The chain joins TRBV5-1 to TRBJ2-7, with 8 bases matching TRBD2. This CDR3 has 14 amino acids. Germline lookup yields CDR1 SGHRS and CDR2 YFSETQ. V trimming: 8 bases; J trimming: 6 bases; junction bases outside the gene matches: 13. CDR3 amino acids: CASRWERGSGEQYF. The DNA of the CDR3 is TGCGCCAGTCGTTGGGAGCGGGGGTCGGGCGAGCAGTACTTC.

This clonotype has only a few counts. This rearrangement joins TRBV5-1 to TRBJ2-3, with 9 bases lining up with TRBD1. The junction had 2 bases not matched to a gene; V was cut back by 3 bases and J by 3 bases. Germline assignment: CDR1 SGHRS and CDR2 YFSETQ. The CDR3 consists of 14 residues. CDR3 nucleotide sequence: TGCGCCAGCAGCTGGACAGGGGTAACAGATACGCAGTATTTT. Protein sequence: CASSWTGVTDTQYF.

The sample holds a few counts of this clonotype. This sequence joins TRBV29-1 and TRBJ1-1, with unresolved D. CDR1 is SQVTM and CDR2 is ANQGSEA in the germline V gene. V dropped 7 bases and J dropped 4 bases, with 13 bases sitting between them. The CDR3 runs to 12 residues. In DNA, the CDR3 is TGCAGCGGTTTATTGGAGAGCACTGAAGCTTTCTTT. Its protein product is CSGLLESTEAFF.

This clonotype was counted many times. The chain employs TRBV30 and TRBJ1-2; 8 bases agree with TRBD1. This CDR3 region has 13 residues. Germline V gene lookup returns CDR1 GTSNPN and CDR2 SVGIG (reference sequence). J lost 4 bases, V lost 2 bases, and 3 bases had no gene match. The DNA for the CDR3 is TGTGCCTGGAGTCACGGACAGGGCTATGGCTACACCTTC. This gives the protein CAWSHGQGYGYTF.

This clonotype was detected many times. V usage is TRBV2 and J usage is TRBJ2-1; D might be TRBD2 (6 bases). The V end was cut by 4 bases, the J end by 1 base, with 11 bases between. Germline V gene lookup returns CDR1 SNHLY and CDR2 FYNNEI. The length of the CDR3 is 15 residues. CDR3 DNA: TGTGCCAGCAGTGCCGGGACTTCATCCTACAATGAGCAGTTCTTC. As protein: CASSAGTSSYNEQFF.

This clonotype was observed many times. CDR3 residues: CASSLRVTEQYF. CDR3 coding DNA: TGTGCCAGCAGTCTCAGGGTTACCGAGCAGTACTTC. The V call is TRBV28, the J call TRBJ2-7; D is possibly TRBD1 (5 bases). V was cut by 5 bases and J by 6 bases, with 11 bases left in between. This CDR3 spans 12 amino acids. Germline lookup yields CDR1 MDHEN and CDR2 SYDVKM.

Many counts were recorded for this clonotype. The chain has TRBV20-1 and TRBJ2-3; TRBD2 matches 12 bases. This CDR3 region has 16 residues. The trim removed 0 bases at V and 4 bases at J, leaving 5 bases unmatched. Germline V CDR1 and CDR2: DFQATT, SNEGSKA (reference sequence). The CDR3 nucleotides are TGCAGTGCTAGAGATAGGACTAGCGGGACTGCAGATACGCAGTATTTT. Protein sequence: CSARDRTSGTADTQYF.

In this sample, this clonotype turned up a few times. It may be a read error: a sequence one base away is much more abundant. The CDR3 loop is CASSQPLTGARETQYF. CDR3 sequence (DNA): TGTGCCAGCAGTCAGCCTTTGACGGGGGCACGAGAGACCCAGTACTTC. The J gene is TRBJ2-5, the V gene TRBV7-9; either TRBD1 or TRBD2 may supply D (6 bases each). V was pared by 6 bases and J by 4 bases, with 21 bases between. The CDR3 extends over 16 amino acids. Per germline, CDR1 SEHNR and CDR2 FQNEAQ (reference sequence).